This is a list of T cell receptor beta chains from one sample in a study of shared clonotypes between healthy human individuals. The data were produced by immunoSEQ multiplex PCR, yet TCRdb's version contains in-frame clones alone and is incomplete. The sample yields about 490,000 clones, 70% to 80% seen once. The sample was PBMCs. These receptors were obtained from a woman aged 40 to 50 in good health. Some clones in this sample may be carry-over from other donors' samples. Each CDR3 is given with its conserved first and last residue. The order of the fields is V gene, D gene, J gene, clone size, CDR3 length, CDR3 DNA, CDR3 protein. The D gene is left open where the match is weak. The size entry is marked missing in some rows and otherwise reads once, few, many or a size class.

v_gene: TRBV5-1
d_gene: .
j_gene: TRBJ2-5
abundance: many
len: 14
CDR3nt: TGCGCCAGCAGCTTGGACAGCCGCCAAGAGACCCAGTACTTC
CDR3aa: CASSLDSRQETQYF

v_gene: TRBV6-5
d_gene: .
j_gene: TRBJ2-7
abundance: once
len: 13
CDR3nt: TGTGCCAGCAGGCCCCTGGGCGCATACGAGCAGTACTTC
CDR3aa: CASRPLGAYEQYF

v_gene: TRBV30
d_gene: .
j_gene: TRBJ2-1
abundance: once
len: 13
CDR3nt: TGTGCCCAGCAGGGGTCCCAATACAATGAGCAGTTCTTC
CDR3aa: CAQQGSQYNEQFF

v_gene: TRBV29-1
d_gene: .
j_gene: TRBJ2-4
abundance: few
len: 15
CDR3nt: TGCAGCGTTGAAATACAGGTCCGGGCCAAAAACATTCAGTACTTC
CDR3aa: CSVEIQVRAKNIQYF

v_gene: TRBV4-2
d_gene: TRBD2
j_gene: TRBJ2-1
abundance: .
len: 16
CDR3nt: TGTGCCAGCAGCCAAGATCCCAGCGGGGGCTACAATGAGCAGTTCTTC
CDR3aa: CASSQDPSGGYNEQFF

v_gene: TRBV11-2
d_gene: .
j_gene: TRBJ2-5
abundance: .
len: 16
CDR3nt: TGTGCCAGCAGCTTAGACGTATGGACCGCCCAAGAGACCCAGTACTTC
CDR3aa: CASSLDVWTAQETQYF

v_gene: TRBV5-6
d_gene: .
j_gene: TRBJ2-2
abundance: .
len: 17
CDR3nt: TGTGCCAGCAGCCCTCCCCGGGGGCGTACGAACACCGGGGAGCTGTTTTTT
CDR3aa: CASSPPRGRTNTGELFF

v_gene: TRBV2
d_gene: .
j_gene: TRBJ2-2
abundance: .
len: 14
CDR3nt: TGTGCCAGCAAGTGGGAGCGAAACACCGGGGAGCTGTTTTTT
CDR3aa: CASKWERNTGELFF

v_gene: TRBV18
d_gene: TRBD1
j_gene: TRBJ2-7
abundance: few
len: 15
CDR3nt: TGTGCCAGCTCACCACAGGACAGGGGTTTCTACGAGCAGTACTTC
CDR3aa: CASSPQDRGFYEQYF

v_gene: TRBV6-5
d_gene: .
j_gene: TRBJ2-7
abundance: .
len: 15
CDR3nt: TGTGCCAGCAGTTACTCTTCGGCTCCCTCCTACGAGCAGTACTTC
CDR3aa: CASSYSSAPSYEQYF

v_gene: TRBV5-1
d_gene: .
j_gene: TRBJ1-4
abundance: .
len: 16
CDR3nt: TGCGCCAGCAGCCCGGGACTGCTCCCAACTAATGAAAAACTGTTTTTT
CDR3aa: CASSPGLLPTNEKLFF

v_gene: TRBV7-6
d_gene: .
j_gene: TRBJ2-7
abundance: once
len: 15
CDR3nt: TGTGCCAGCAGTTCCCTCCAGGGGAATTTGTACGAGCAGTACTTC
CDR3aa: CASSSLQGNLYEQYF

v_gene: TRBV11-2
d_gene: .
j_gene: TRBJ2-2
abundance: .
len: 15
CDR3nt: TGTGCCAGCAGCCCGGGACCTCGGAACACCGGGGAGCTGTTTTTT
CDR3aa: CASSPGPRNTGELFF

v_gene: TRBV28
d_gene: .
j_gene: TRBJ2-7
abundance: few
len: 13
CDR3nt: TGTGCCAGCAGTCCCCGTTCGTTAAACGAGCAGTACTTC
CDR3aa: CASSPRSLNEQYF

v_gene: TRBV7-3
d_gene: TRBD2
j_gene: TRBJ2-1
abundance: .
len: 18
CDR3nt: TGTGCCAGCAGCTCCCCTCCCGGGACTAGCGGGAGCACCGCTGAGCAGTTCTTC
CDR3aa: CASSSPPGTSGSTAEQFF

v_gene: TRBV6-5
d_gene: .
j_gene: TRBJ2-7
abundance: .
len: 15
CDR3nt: TGTGCCAGCAGTTACCTATCAGACAGTTCGTACGAGCAGTACTTC
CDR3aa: CASSYLSDSSYEQYF

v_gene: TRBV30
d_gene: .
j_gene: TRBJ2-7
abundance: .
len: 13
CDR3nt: TGTGCCTGGGATCGAGACGGGAGTTACGAGCAGTACTTC
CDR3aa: CAWDRDGSYEQYF

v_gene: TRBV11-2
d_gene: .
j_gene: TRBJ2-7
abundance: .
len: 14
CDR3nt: TGTGCCAGCAGCTGGGGAACAGGGATCTACGAGCAGTACTTC
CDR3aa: CASSWGTGIYEQYF

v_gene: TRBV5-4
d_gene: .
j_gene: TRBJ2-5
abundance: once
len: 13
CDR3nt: TGTGCCAGCATGCCGGACAGTCAAGAGACCCAGTACTTC
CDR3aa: CASMPDSQETQYF

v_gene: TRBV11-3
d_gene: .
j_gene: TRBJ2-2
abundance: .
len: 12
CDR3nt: TGTGCCAGCAGCTTAAACTCCGGGGAGCTGTTTTTT
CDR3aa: CASSLNSGELFF

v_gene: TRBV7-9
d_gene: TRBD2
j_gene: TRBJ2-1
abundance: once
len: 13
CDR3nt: TGTGCCAGCAGCTCCGGCGTAGCGGGAGGGCAGTTCTTC
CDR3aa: CASSSGVAGGQFF

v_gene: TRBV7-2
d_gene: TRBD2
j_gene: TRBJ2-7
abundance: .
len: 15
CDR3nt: TGTGCCAGCAGCGTAGCGGGAAAGAGCTCCTACGAGCAGTACTTC
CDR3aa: CASSVAGKSSYEQYF

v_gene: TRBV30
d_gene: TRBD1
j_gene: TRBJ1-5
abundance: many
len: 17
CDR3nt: TGTGCCTGGAGTGACGGCAGGGGGGGCGACGGCAATCAGCCCCAGCATTTT
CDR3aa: CAWSDGRGGDGNQPQHF

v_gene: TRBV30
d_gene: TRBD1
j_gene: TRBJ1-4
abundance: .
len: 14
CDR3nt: TGTGCCTGGAATAAGGGACAGGATAATGAAAAACTGTTTTTT
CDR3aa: CAWNKGQDNEKLFF

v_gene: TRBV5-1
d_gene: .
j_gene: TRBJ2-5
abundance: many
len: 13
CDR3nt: TGCGCCAGCGGCCTCGTAGGGGACGAGACCCAGTACTTC
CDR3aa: CASGLVGDETQYF

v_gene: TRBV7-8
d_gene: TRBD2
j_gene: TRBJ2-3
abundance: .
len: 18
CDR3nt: TGTGCCAGCAGCCATGGGGGGCTTAGCGGGAGGGCTAGGGATACGCAGTATTTT
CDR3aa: CASSHGGLSGRARDTQYF

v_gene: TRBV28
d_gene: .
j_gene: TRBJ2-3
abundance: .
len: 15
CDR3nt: TGTGCCAGCAGTTCCCCAGGGCCTAGCACAGATACGCAGTATTTT
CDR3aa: CASSSPGPSTDTQYF

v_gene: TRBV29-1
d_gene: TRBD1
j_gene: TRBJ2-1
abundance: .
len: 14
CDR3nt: TGCAGCGTCTTAAGGGACAGTACCTACAATGAGCAGTTCTTC
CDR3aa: CSVLRDSTYNEQFF

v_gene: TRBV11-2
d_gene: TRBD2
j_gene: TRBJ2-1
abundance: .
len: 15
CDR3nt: TGTGCCAGCAGCCTAGCGGGAGGGTCCTACAATGAGCAGTTCTTC
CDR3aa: CASSLAGGSYNEQFF

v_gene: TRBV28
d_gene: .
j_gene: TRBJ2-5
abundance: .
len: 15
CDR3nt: TGTGCCAGCAGCCGCCGGGACTTTATGGATGAGACCCAGTACTTC
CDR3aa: CASSRRDFMDETQYF

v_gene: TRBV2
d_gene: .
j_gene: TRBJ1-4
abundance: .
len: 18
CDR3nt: TGTGCCAGCAGTGAAGCGCTTGTGACACCGTGGGGGGATGAAAAACTGTTTTTT
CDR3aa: CASSEALVTPWGDEKLFF

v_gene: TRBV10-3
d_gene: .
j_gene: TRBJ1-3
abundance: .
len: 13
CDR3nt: TGTGCCATCAGTGGGGGGCTCGGAAACACCATATATTTT
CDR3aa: CAISGGLGNTIYF

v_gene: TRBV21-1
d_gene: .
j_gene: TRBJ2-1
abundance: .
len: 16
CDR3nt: TGTGCCAGCAGCAAATGTGGACAGAGCTCCTACAATGAGCAGTTCTTC
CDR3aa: CASSKCGQSSYNEQFF

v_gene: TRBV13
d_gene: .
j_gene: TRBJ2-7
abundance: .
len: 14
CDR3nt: TGTGCCAGCAGCTTAGAAGGACTGAGCTACGAGCAGTACTTC
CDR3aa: CASSLEGLSYEQYF

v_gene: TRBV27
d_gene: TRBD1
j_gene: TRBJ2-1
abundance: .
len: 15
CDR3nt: TGTGCCAGCAGTTTCGGGACAGGGACCTACAATGAGCAGTTCTTC
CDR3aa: CASSFGTGTYNEQFF

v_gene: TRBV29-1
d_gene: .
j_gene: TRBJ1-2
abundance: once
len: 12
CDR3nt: TGCAGCGTTGGCAGGGATAACGGTGGCTACACCTTC
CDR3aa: CSVGRDNGGYTF

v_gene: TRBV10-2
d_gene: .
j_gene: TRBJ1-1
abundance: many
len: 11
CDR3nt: TGCGCCAGCAGAGGAGATACTGAAGCTTTCTTT
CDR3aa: CASRGDTEAFF

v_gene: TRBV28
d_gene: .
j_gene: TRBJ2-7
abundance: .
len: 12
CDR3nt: TGTGCCAGCTCCGCCCAAGTTTACGAGCAGTACTTC
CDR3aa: CASSAQVYEQYF

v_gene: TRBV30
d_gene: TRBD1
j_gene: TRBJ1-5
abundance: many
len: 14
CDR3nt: TGTGCCTGGAGTGTACCAGGGGGCCAGACGCCCCAGCATTTT
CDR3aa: CAWSVPGGQTPQHF